A selection of T cell receptor beta chains follows, all from one sample in a study of blood T cell repertoires in COVID-19. Sequenced by immunoSEQ multiplex PCR; TCRdb stores in-frame clones only, minus some. The sample yields hundreds of thousands of clones, 70% to 90% seen once. The sample was peripheral blood. These TCRs come from a woman in her twenties or thirties who had recovered from COVID-19. CDR3s include the opening cysteine and the closing phenylalanine or tryptophan. Clone sizes are given selectively: once, few, many, or a class where the clone is expanded.

>TRBJ1-3|.|TRBV27
CASSLVAGGYGNTIYF
>TRBJ2-7|.|TRBV2
CASKSGYEQYF
>TRBJ1-3|few|TRBV4-2
CASTQQGASTRLSGNTIYF
>TRBJ2-1|once|TRBV5-1
CASSWGLAGYNEQFF
>TRBJ2-2|.|TRBV7-9
CASSSRLRGRDGELFF
>TRBJ1-5|.|TRBV7-9
CASSLAGEDQPQHF
>TRBJ1-2|.|TRBV12-3/TRBV12-4
CASGTGTGGGYTF
>TRBJ2-7|.|TRBV7-2
CASSFAATTQAGGAYEQYF
>TRBJ2-3|.|TRBV11-2
CASSLGGLERYYF
>TRBJ1-2|.|TRBV5-6
CASSLRDIPNYGYTF
>TRBJ2-1|.|TRBV28
CASSSSGGRGNYNEQFF
>TRBJ1-1|.|TRBV2
CASSGGGTEAFF
>TRBJ1-6|.|TRBV27
CASSLSQANSYNSPLHF
>TRBJ1-1|.|TRBV27
CASSLILGAEAFF